This T cell receptor beta chain was retrieved from a study of T cells in Graves' hyperthyroidism and ophthalmopathy. The investigators amplified TCR beta CDR3 regions from RNA transcripts. TCR CDR3 underwent first-round RT-PCR with the HTBI primer set. TCRdb itself ran the multiplex PCR reads through MiXCR, one entry per CDR3 protein. The data show nearly 750,000 distinct CDR3 sequences, roughly a third seen once. This clonotype was counted many times. Fresh peripheral blood, 10 ml, was the source of the PBMCs. Sequenced: blood. The receptor was isolated from a woman between 40 and 50 years old with Graves' hyperthyroidism.

CDR3 sequence: CASSAVAKYGTEAFF. CDR3 nucleotide sequence: TGTGCCAGCAGTGCGGTGGCAAAATATGGCACTGAAGCTTTCTTT. The rearrangement joins TRBV2 to TRBJ1-1; D unresolved. CDR3 size: 15 residues. Germline V gene lookup returns CDR1 SNHLY and CDR2 FYNNEI. V was shortened by 4 bases and J by 4 bases, with 16 bases between the two germline ends. Combining the CDR3 with reference TRBV2 and TRBJ1-1 gives the whole variable domain EPEVTQTPSHQVTQMGQEVILRCVPISNHLYFYWYRQILGQKVEFLVSFYNNEISEKSEIFDDQFSVERPDGSNFTLKIRSTKLEDSAMYFCASSAVAKYGTEAFFGQGTRLTVV.